This T cell receptor beta chain emerged from a study of blood T cells in healthy people across ages. Study details: Template-switching capture recovered about one barcoded beta molecule per two T cells. General study results and limits: CMV status of donors was unknown, possibly confounding expanded clonotype changes. Naive CD4+ cells and diversity were both higher in long-lived donors than in aged donors.

With a J-beta primer mix and a sample-barcoded 5' primer, a second PCR ran about 7 to 12 cycles. Each cDNA was tagged by a template-switch adaptor containing 12 random nucleotides. From the 5' RACE reads, TCRdb called clonotypes with MiXCR, one entry per CDR3 protein. The profile shows 870,000 or so distinct CDR3 sequences, more than 25% of them singletons. The V and J ends lost 2 bases and 7 bases respectively, with 9 bases between them. CDR1 is KGHSH and CDR2 is LQKENI in the germline V gene. The CDR3 totals 13 residues. This clonotype was found many times. Its target is unknown. The receptor comes from a woman aged 80 or over in good health. V is TRBV18 and J is TRBJ2-1, with D possibly TRBD1 on 5 matching bases. The sample comprised blood. The CDR3 nucleotides are TGTGCCAGCTCACCAGACAGAACGAATGAGCAGTTCTTC. It encodes CASSPDRTNEQFF.